What follows are 10 T cell receptor beta chains derived from one specimen sequenced in a study of a mutant IDH1 vaccine in newly diagnosed glioma. No antigens are known for them. The repertoire was sequenced with immunoSEQ multiplex PCR; TCRdb's copy has only in-frame clones and lacks some. The table records more than 35,000 clones, roughly 85% of them present only once. Time point specified: week 5, during vaccination. It was 300 ug of mutant IDH1 20-mer peptide that made up each vaccine dose, given with topical imiquimod. Sample: PBMCs, taken from a glioma patient whose treatment included an IDH1 peptide vaccine. The origin of the receptors is a man in his forties with glioma.

This chain joins TRBV5-6 and TRBJ2-2, with D uncertain. The CDR3 contains 14 residues. The V end lost 5 bases, the J end lost 2 bases, and 10 bases lay between the germline ends. Germline-derived CDR1 and CDR2 are SGHDT and YYEEEE. For the CDR3, the DNA is TGTGCCAGCAGAGAGGACCTTAACACCGGGGAGCTGTTTTTT. Translation: CASREDLNTGELFF.

The V and J genes are TRBV5-4 and TRBJ2-5, with 9 nucleotides matching TRBD1. Germline V gene data show CDR1 as SGHNT and CDR2 as YYREEE (reference sequence). J lost 5 bases, V lost 3 bases, and 8 bases had no gene match. The CDR3 is 15 residues long. CDR3 coding DNA: TGTGCCAGCAGCTACCCCTCACAGGGGGCGGAGACCCAGTACTTC. Its protein is CASSYPSQGAETQYF. Full variable domain (outside the CDR3, taken from reference TRBV5-4 and TRBJ2-5): ETGVTQSPTHLIKTRGQQVTLRCSSQSGHNTVSWYQQALGQGPQFIFQYYREEENGRGNFPPRFSGLQFPNYSSELNVNALELDDSALYLCASSYPSQGAETQYFGPGTRLLVL.

The gene calls are TRBV27 and TRBJ2-1, with TRBD2 identical over 13 bases. CDR3 size: 18 residues. V shed 2 bases, J shed 3 bases, and the junction held 7 bases outside the gene matches. Germline assignment: CDR1 MNHEY and CDR2 SMNVEV (reference sequence). The CDR3 reads CASSLQLWTSGSYNEQFF. In DNA, the CDR3 is TGTGCCAGCAGTTTACAATTATGGACTAGCGGGAGCTACAATGAGCAGTTCTTC.

This clone showed up just once. This sequence joins TRBV5-4 and TRBJ2-1; 8 nucleotides line up with TRBD1. Germline V gene lookup returns CDR1 SGHNT and CDR2 YYREEE (reference sequence). This CDR3 is 15 amino acids long. V shed 4 bases and J 12 bases; nucleotides not matched to a gene: 15. The CDR3 spells CASSSGTGSPFVQFF. The CDR3 nucleotides are TGTGCCAGCAGCAGTGGGACAGGATCCCCCTTTGTGCAGTTCTTC.

The rearrangement joins TRBV5-5 to TRBJ2-7, with 9 positions matching TRBD1. Per germline, CDR1 SGHKS and CDR2 YYEKEE (reference sequence). CDR3 size: 15 residues. V lost 5 bases and J lost 5; bases outside the gene matches: 11. CDR3 region: CASRFAGTGPHEQYF. CDR3 bases: TGTGCCAGCAGATTCGCCGGGACAGGGCCCCACGAGCAGTACTTC.

The genes are TRBV28 and TRBJ2-7, with 7 nucleotides matching TRBD1. CDR1 MDHEN and CDR2 SYDVKM come from the germline V gene. The CDR3 runs to 16 residues. The V and J ends lost 1 base and 5 bases, in that order; junction bases with no gene match: 11. DNA of the CDR3: TGTGCCAGCAGTTTATTCCCCGTGACAGGGACCCACGAGCAGTACTTC. The encoded protein is CASSLFPVTGTHEQYF.

The gene calls are TRBV29-1 and TRBJ2-2; D perhaps matches TRBD1 (6 bases). Germline V gives CDR1 SQVTM, CDR2 ANQGSEA. V was shortened by 5 bases and J by 5 bases, with 24 bases between the two germline ends. CDR3 length: 17 amino acids. CDR3 sequence: CSVLKVTTGIETGELFF. Here the CDR3 DNA reads TGCAGCGTTCTAAAAGTTACAACAGGGATCGAGACCGGGGAGCTGTTTTTT.

The chain uses TRBV5-1 and TRBJ1-4; a weak D match, TRBD1 (5 bases). The V gene lost 4 bases and the J gene lost 7 bases, with 14 bases spanning the gap. Germline V CDR1 and CDR2: SGHRS, YFSETQ. The CDR3 has 14 amino acids. DNA of the CDR3: TGCGCCAGCAGCCCGGGGGACTGGGTTGAAAAACTGTTTTTT. It yields the protein CASSPGDWVEKLFF.

The V call is TRBV20-1, the J call TRBJ1-4, with D hard to call. The V end was cut by 6 bases, the J end by 7 bases, with 9 bases between. CDR1 is DFQATT, CDR2 SNEGSKA, per germline (reference sequence). The CDR3 has 11 amino acids. The CDR3 loop is CSAGITEKLFF. CDR3 bases: TGCAGTGCGGGGATTACTGAAAAACTGTTTTTT.

This chain joins TRBV19 and TRBJ1-1; 7 bases align to TRBD1. V was clipped by 5 bases and J by 0 bases; unmatched bases: 9. The CDR3 consists of 16 residues. Germline-derived CDR1 and CDR2 are LNHDA and SQIVND (reference sequence). The CDR3 loop is CASSHRTGLMNTEAFF. The CDR3 DNA follows: TGTGCCAGTAGTCATCGGACAGGACTCATGAACACTGAAGCTTTCTTT.